This TCR beta chain was recorded in a study of neurological immune-mediated disorders. This CDR3 is built from 15 residues. In germline, CDR1 is MNHNY, CDR2 SVGAGI (reference sequence). Trimming left V 0 bases short and J 7 bases short, with 13 bases between. TCRdb re-derived calls from the 5' RACE reads in MiXCR, one entry per CDR3 protein. This sample has tens of thousands of distinct CDR3 sequences, with roughly 7.7% found just once. This clonotype came up many times. The time point was: longitudinal time-point 3. The V and J genes are TRBV6-6 and TRBJ2-1; maybe TRBD1 (5 bases). Sequences were obtained from PBMCs. This receptor was taken from a woman between 40 and 55 years old in good health. The CDR3 DNA sequence: TGTGCCAGCAGTTACTCGACCATGGGGCGTAATGAGCAGTTCTTC. Amino acid sequence: CASSYSTMGRNEQFF.